A selection of T cell receptor beta chains follows, all from one sample in a study of blood T cell repertoires in COVID-19. Assay: immunoSEQ multiplex PCR; the TCRdb copy retains only in-frame clones and omits some. In the table there are hundreds of thousands of clones, around nine tenths of which are singletons. Material for sequencing was PBMCs or T cells enriched from blood (not recorded which). Receptors were obtained from a woman between 45 and 60 years old who had recovered from COVID-19. Each CDR3 is given without its conserved first and last residue.

V gene,J gene,CDR3 protein
TRBV30,TRBJ1-6,AWSIGQYNSPLH
TRBV5-1,TRBJ1-1,ASSWGGGSEVAF
TRBV6-5,TRBJ2-2,ASSPFQVTGELF
TRBV2,TRBJ1-2,ASSELGGYT
TRBV3-1/TRBV3-2,TRBJ2-5,ASSQPGLQETQY
TRBV19,TRBJ1-2,ASSIMSGYGYT
TRBV12-3/TRBV12-4,TRBJ1-1,ASSPMRSEAF
TRBV27,TRBJ2-1,ASSFNRNEQF
TRBV11-3,TRBJ1-2,ASSQSPGRDYGYT
TRBV6-5,TRBJ1-2,ASSYSAPYGYT
TRBV5-4,TRBJ2-3,ASSSRDKSTDTQY
TRBV7-2,TRBJ2-7,ASSLAASGSSYEQY
TRBV2,TRBJ1-6,ASSEREVSPLH
TRBV5-1,TRBJ2-5,ASSPPGGQETQY
TRBV19,TRBJ1-6,ASSIDGGRDSPLH